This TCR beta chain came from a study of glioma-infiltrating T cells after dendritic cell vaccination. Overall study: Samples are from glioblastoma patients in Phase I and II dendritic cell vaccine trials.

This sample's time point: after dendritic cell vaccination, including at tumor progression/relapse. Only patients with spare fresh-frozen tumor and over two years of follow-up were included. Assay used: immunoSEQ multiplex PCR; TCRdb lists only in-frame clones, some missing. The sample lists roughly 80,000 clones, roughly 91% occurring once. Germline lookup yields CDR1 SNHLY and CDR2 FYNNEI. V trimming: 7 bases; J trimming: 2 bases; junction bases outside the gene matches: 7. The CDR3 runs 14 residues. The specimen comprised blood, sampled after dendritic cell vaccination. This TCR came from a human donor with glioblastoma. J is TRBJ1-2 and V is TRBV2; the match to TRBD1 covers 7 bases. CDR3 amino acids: CASTRTGPNYGYTF. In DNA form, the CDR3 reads TGTGCCAGCACCCGGACAGGCCCAAACTATGGCTACACCTTC.